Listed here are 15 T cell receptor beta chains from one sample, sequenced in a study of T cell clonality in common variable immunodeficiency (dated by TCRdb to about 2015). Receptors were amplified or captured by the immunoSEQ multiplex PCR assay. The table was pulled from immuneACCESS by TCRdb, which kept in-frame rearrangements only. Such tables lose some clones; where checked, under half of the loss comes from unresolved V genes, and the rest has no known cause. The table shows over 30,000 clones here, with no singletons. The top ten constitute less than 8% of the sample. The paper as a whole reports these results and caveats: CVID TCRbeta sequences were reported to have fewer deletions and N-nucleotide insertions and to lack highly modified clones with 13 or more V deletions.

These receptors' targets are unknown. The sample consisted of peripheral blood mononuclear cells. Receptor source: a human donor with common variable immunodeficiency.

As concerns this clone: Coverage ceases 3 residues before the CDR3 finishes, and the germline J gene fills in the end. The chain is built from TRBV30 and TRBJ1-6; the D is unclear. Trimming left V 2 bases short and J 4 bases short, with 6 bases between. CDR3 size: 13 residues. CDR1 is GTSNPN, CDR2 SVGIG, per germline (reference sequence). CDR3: CAWSSGYNSPLHF. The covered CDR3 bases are TGTGCCTGGAGTTCAGGTTATAATTCACCC.

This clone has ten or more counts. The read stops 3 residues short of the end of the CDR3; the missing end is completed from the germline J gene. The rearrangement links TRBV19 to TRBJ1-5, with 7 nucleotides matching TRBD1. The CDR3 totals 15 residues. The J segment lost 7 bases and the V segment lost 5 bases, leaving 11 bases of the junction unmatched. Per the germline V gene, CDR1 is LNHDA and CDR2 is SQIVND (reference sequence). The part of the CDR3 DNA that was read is TGTGCCAGTAGTGGGCCGGGACAGTTGAACCAGCCC. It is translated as CASSGPGQLNQP. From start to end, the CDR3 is CASSGPGQLNQPQHF.

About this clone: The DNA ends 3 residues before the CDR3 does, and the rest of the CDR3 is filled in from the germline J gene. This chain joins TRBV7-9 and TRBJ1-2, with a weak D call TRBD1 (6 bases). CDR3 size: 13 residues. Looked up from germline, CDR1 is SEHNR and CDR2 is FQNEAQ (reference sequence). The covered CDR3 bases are TGTGCCAGCAGCCCCTTCACAGGGTACGGC. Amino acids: CASSPFTGYG. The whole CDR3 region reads CASSPFTGYGYTF.

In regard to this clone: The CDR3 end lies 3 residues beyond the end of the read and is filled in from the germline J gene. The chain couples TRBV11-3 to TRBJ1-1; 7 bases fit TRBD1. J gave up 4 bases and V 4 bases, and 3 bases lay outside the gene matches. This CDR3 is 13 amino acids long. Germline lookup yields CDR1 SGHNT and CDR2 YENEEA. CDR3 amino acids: CASSSNRGTEAFF. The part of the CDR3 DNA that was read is TGTGCCAGCAGCTCCAACAGGGGCACTGAA.

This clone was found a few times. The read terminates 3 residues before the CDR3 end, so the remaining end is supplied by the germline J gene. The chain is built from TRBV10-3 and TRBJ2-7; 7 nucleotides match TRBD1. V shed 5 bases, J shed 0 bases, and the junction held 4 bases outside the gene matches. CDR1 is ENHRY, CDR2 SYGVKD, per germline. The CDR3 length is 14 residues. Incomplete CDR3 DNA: TGTGCCATCAGTAATAGACAGGGCTCCTACGAG. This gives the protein CAISNRQGSYE. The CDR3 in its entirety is CAISNRQGSYEQYF.

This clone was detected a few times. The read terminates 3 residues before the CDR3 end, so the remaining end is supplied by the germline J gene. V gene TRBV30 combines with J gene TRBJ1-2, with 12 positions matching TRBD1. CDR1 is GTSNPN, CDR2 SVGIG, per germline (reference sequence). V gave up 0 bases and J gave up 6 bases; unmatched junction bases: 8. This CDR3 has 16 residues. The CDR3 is CAWSVSGQGARNGYTF. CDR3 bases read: TGTGCCTGGAGTGTGTCGGGACAGGGGGCGCGGAATGGC.

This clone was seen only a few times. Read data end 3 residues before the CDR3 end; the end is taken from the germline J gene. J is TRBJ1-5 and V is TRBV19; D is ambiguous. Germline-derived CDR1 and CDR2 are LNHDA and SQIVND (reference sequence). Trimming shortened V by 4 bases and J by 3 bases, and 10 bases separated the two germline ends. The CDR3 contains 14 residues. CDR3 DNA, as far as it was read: TGTGCCAGTAGTACCCCAGGAAACAATCAGCCC. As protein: CASSTPGNNQP. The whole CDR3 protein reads CASSTPGNNQPQHF.

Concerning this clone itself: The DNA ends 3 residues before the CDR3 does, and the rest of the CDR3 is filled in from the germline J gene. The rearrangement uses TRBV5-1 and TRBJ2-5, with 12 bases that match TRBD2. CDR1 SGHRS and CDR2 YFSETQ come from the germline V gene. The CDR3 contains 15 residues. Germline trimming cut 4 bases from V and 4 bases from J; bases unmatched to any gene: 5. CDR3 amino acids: CASSPRLAGAETQYF. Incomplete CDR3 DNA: TGCGCCAGCAGCCCCCGACTAGCGGGGGCAGAGACC.

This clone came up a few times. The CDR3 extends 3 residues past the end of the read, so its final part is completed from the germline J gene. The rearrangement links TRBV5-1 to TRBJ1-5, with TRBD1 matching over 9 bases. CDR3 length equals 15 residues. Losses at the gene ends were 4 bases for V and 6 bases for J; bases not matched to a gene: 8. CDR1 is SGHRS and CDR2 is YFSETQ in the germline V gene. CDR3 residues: CASSPGQGGRQPQHF. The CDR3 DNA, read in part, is TGCGCCAGCAGCCCGGGACAGGGAGGACGTCAGCCC. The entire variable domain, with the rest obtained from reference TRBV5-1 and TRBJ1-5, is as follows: KAGVTQTPRYLIKTRGQQVTLSCSPISGHRSVSWYQQTPGQGLQFLFEYFSETQRNKGNFPGRFSGRQFSNSRSEMNVSTLELGDSALYLCASSPGQGGRQPQHFGDGTRLSIL.

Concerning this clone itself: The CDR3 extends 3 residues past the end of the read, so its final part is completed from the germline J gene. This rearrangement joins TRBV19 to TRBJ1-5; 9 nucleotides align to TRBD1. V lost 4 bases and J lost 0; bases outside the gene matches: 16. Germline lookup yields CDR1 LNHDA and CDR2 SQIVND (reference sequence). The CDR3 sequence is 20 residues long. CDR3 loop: CASSNPGGTGLFYSNQPQHF. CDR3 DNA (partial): TGTGCCAGTAGTAACCCGGGAGGGACAGGGCTCTTCTATAGCAATCAGCCC.

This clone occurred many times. The CDR3 protein is CSASPQGEVNSPLHF. The sequenced CDR3 bases are TGCAGTGCTAGCCCCCAGGGGGAGGTTAATTCACCC. V gene TRBV20-1 combines with J gene TRBJ1-6; 7 bases agree with TRBD1. Sequencing ends 3 residues short of the CDR3 end; the germline J gene provides the rest. CDR3 length: 15 amino acids. The V and J ends lost 3 bases and 6 bases, in that order; junction bases with no gene match: 8. Germline V CDR1 and CDR2: DFQATT, SNEGSKA (reference sequence).

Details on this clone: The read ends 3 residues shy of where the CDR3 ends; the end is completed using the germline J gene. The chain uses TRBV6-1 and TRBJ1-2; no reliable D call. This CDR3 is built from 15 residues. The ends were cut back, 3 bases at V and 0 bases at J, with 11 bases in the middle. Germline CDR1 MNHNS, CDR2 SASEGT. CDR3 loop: CASSDRPGANYGYTF. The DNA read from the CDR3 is TGTGCCAGCAGTGACCGACCAGGAGCTAACTATGGC.

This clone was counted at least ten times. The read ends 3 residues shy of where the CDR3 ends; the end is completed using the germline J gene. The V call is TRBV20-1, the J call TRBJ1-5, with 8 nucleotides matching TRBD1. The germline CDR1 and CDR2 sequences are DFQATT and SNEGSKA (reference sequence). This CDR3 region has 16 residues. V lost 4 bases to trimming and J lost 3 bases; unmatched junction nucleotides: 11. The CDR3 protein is CSATSTTGDNNQPQHF. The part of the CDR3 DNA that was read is TGCAGTGCTACGTCCACGACAGGGGATAACAATCAGCCC.

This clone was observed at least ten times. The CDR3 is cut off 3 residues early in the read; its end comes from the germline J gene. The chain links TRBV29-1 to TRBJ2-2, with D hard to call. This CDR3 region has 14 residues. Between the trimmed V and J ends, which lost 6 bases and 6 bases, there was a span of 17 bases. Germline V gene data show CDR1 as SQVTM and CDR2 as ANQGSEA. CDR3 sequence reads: CSVRRERHSGELFF. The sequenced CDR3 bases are TGCAGCGTGAGACGAGAGAGACACTCCGGGGAG.

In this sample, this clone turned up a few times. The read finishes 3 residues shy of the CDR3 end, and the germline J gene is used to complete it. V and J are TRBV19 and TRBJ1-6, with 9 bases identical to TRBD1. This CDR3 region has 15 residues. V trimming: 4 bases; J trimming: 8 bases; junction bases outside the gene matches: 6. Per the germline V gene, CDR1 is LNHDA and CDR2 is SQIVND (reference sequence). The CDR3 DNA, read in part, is TGTGCCAGTAGTACTACAGGGGGCGTGGATTCACCC. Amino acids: CASSTTGGVDSP. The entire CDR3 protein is CASSTTGGVDSPLHF.